These 18 T cell receptor beta chains originate from one sample sequenced in a study of early T cells in non-severe SARS-CoV-2 infection. Using its own MiXCR run on the 5' RACE reads, TCRdb lists one record per CDR3 protein. Among tens of thousands of distinct CDR3 sequences, 15% to 18% were seen once, and the ten largest hold roughly 12%. Specimen: whole blood. The receptor set was obtained from an adult who was a healthcare worker with PCR-confirmed SARS-CoV-2 infection or an uninfected control (not recorded which).

This clonotype was detected ten times or more. DNA for the CDR3: TGTGCCAGCAGTCTGCGACAGGGCAGCAATCAGCCCCAGCATTTT. Protein product: CASSLRQGSNQPQHF. V and J are TRBV6-6 and TRBJ1-5, with 7 bases lining up with TRBD1. The CDR3 runs to 15 residues. Trimming cost V 5 bases and J 1 base; bases outside gene matches: 5. CDR1 and CDR2 (germline): MNHNY, SVGAGI (reference sequence).

This clonotype was found a few times. The chain joins TRBV7-2 to TRBJ2-2, with 15 positions matching TRBD2. The length of the CDR3 is 18 residues. Unmatched junction bases numbered 5, after V lost 1 base and J lost 5 bases. The germline V gene has CDR1 SGHTA and CDR2 FQGNSA. Here the CDR3 reads CASSLGWTSGRVTGELFF. Here the CDR3 DNA reads TGTGCCAGCAGCTTAGGCTGGACTAGCGGGAGGGTTACCGGGGAGCTGTTTTTT. Filled out from reference TRBV7-2 and TRBJ2-2, the complete variable domain reads GAGVSQSPSNKVTEKGKDVELRCDPISGHTALYWYRQSLGQGLEFLIYFQGNSAPDKSGLPSDRFSAERTGGSVSTLTIQRTQQEDSAVYLCASSLGWTSGRVTGELFFGEGSRLTVL.

The chain combines TRBV29-1 with TRBJ1-2; tentative D call: TRBD1 (6 bases). This CDR3 comprises 14 residues. Germline V CDR1 and CDR2: SQVTM, ANQGSEA. Trimming shortened V by 1 base and J by 3 bases, and 12 bases separated the two germline ends. The CDR3 DNA reads as TGCAGCGTTGAAGGAGGGGGACCGGACTATGGCTACACCTTC. It specifies CSVEGGGPDYGYTF.

The V call is TRBV2, the J call TRBJ2-6, with a tentative D call TRBD1 (6 bases). The germline gives CDR1 SNHLY, CDR2 FYNNEI. Trimming took 11 bases from V and 0 from J, leaving 20 bases between them. This CDR3 comprises 17 residues. CDR3: CAGTRDTGISGANVLTF. The CDR3 nucleotides are TGTGCCGGGACGAGGGACACCGGAATCTCTGGGGCCAACGTCCTGACTTTC.

V is TRBV10-1 and J is TRBJ2-5, with D tentatively TRBD1 or TRBD2 (5 bases each). Trimming removed 0 bases at V and 5 bases at J, with 13 bases between. Germline V gives CDR1 WNHNN, CDR2 SYGVQD (reference sequence). This CDR3 comprises 15 residues. CDR3 amino acids: CASSESGTMEETQYF. The CDR3 DNA reads TGCGCCAGCAGTGAGTCTGGGACCATGGAGGAGACCCAGTACTTC.

The rearrangement links TRBV28 to TRBJ1-2; weak D call: TRBD1 (5 bases). Between the trimmed V and J ends, which lost 3 bases and 8 bases, there was a span of 22 bases. Per the germline V gene, CDR1 is MDHEN and CDR2 is SYDVKM. This CDR3 has 16 residues. The CDR3, as DNA: TGTGCCAGCAGTTTGATTGCCGGACAAAGTAATTTGGGCTACACCTTC. Encoded protein: CASSLIAGQSNLGYTF.

This clonotype was found a few times. The V and J genes are TRBV6-2 or TRBV6-3 and TRBJ2-5; 7 bases are shared with TRBD2. Per the germline V gene, CDR1 is MNHEY and CDR2 is SVGEGT. This CDR3 spans 15 amino acids. V dropped 7 bases and J dropped 0; count of bases not matched to a gene: 8. CDR3 nucleotide sequence: TGTGCCAGCAAGGCCCCTAGCGGTTACCAAGAGACCCAGTACTTC. Its protein product is CASKAPSGYQETQYF.

Only one count was recorded for this clonotype. The CDR3 loop is CASSLPPWDTQYF. The DNA for the CDR3 is TGTGCCAGCAGCCTACCCCCTTGGGATACGCAGTATTTT. The gene calls are TRBV11-2 and TRBJ2-3, with D unresolved. Germline V gene lookup returns CDR1 SGHAT and CDR2 FQNNGV. The CDR3 totals 13 residues. Trimming stripped 5 bases from V and 6 bases from J, with 12 bases between.

For the CDR3, the DNA is TGTGCCAGCAGCTTAAGTACTAGCGGGAGGGGGTACGAGCAGTACTTC. It codes for CASSLSTSGRGYEQYF. The chain couples TRBV7-2 to TRBJ2-7; 13 positions match TRBD2. V lost 2 bases, J lost 4 bases, and 5 bases stayed unmatched. This CDR3 has 16 residues. The germline V gene encodes CDR1 SGHTA and CDR2 FQGNSA.

The chain is built from TRBV2 and TRBJ2-7; no clear D gene. The germline V and J ends were trimmed by 2 bases and 2 bases, with 7 bases remaining between them. Germline V gives CDR1 SNHLY, CDR2 FYNNEI. The CDR3 has 13 amino acids. CDR3 region: CASSETPTYEQYF. In DNA form, the CDR3 reads TGTGCCAGCAGTGAAACTCCTACCTACGAGCAGTACTTC.

This clonotype was seen only a few times. The chain uses TRBV4-3 and TRBJ1-1, with D unclear. The germline V and J ends were trimmed by 1 base and 4 bases, with 7 bases remaining between them. This CDR3 has 13 amino acids. Germline CDR1 and CDR2: LGHNA and YSLEER. CDR3 sequence: CASSQGGSTEAFF. As DNA, the CDR3 is TGCGCCAGCAGCCAAGGAGGATCCACTGAAGCTTTCTTT.

This chain joins TRBV10-3 and TRBJ1-3, with D possibly being TRBD1 (6 bases). The V end was cut by 6 bases, the J end by 0 bases, with 12 bases between. Germline loops: CDR1 ENHRY, CDR2 SYGVKD. The length of the CDR3 is 15 residues. The CDR3 coding sequence is TGTGCCATCAGCGAGGGGGAGAGCTCTGGAAACACCATATATTTT. Its translation is CAISEGESSGNTIYF.

The chain couples TRBV6-2 or TRBV6-3 to TRBJ2-1; D not resolved. V lost 8 bases, J lost 5 bases, and 4 bases lay in between. This CDR3 contains 10 residues. Looked up from germline, CDR1 is MNHEY and CDR2 is SVGEGT. DNA of the CDR3: TGTGCCAGCGCCGACAATGAGCAGTTCTTC. Its protein is CASADNEQFF.

The J gene is TRBJ2-2, the V gene TRBV6-6; 7 bases line up with TRBD1. V trimming: 6 bases; J trimming: 4 bases; junction bases outside the gene matches: 11. The CDR3 is made up of 16 amino acids. In germline, CDR1 is MNHNY, CDR2 SVGAGI (reference sequence). The CDR3 region is CASSPVTGSVTGELFF. The CDR3 DNA is TGTGCCAGCAGCCCCGTGACAGGGAGTGTCACCGGGGAGCTGTTTTTT.

This clonotype was detected many times. The chain couples TRBV29-1 to TRBJ2-7, with D perhaps TRBD1 (5 bases). V lost 4 bases and J lost 5, with 12 bases in between. The CDR3 length is 12 residues. Germline loops: CDR1 SQVTM, CDR2 ANQGSEA. Here the CDR3 DNA reads TGCAGCGTTGGGGCAGGGTGGGACGAGCAGTACTTC. Protein: CSVGAGWDEQYF.

A few counts support this clonotype. V and J are TRBV27 and TRBJ2-7, with D perhaps TRBD1 (6 bases). Germline V gene data show CDR1 as MNHEY and CDR2 as SMNVEV (reference sequence). V lost 6 bases to trimming and J lost 0 bases, with 12 bases between them. This CDR3 is built from 14 residues. This chain's CDR3 is CASSQGRSSYEQYF. The CDR3 DNA reads TGTGCCAGCAGCCAGGGGCGATCCTCCTACGAGCAGTACTTC.

This clonotype has at least ten counts. The chain links TRBV28 to TRBJ2-5; possibly TRBD2 for D (7 bases). CDR1 is MDHEN, CDR2 SYDVKM, per germline. This CDR3 has 15 residues. V was clipped by 6 bases and J by 4 bases, with 18 bases between them. The CDR3 sequence: CASSPAGGRRETQYF. The CDR3 DNA sequence: TGTGCCAGCAGCCCTGCCGGGGGGCGAAGAGAGACCCAGTACTTC.

The table lists this clonotype with a few counts. The gene calls are TRBV19 and TRBJ2-1, with 9 bases identical to TRBD2. The CDR3 has 14 amino acids. The trim removed 3 bases at V and 9 bases at J, leaving 6 bases unmatched. Germline V gene data show CDR1 as LNHDA and CDR2 as SQIVND (reference sequence). This CDR3 is CASSIELAGTEQFF. CDR3 nucleotide sequence: TGTGCCAGTAGTATTGAGCTAGCGGGAACTGAGCAGTTCTTC.